This T cell receptor beta chain is from a study of blood T cells in healthy people across ages. V lost 2 bases and J 6 bases, leaving 10 bases between the germline ends. Germline CDR1 and CDR2: SGHRS and YFSETQ. This CDR3 is 13 amino acids long. A second PCR of roughly 7 to 11 cycles used a sample-barcoded 5' primer and a J-beta primer mix. Using its own MiXCR run on the 5' RACE reads, TCRdb lists one record per CDR3 protein. Among around 990,000 distinct CDR3 sequences, about 25% were seen once, and the ten largest hold approximately 0.71%. These same data were also listed under a study on T cells of mothers and their children.

The sequence was obtained from a girl aged 2-10 years in good health. J is TRBJ2-3 and V is TRBV5-1; no clear D gene. Sequenced: blood. The CDR3 loop reads CASSFYVGDTQYF. CDR3 nucleotide sequence: TGCGCCAGCAGCTTTTACGTAGGGGATACGCAGTATTTT.